Included here is one T cell receptor beta chain sequence, with context. This clone's antigen is unknown. Base qualities are not recorded, but no much larger clone differs from it by a single base. Library creation used the immunoSEQ multiplex PCR assay. A mixture of 60 forward primers for TCR Vbeta segments and 13 reverse primers for TCR Jbeta segments was used in the multiplex PCR. The CDR3 region of rearranged TCR beta genes was amplified from genomic DNA by a multiplex PCR assay. Amplified TCR beta libraries were sequenced as 87-base-pair reads on the Illumina HiSeq System. Per the authors' processing: A later analysis tallied around 82 million unique TCR beta chains across the 640 or so repertoires, and approximately 11 million of those chains were shared by two or more donors. Raw reads were error-corrected and collapsed into unique sequences by a nearest-neighbor algorithm in which closely related sequences were merged to remove PCR and sequencing errors. Alignment of CDR3 sequences to IMGT reference sequences was used to assign V, D and J gene segments. For a sequence to be retained, a match of at least six nucleotides to both a V gene segment and a J gene segment was required. Rearrangements were called productive when the CDR3 lacked stop codons and stayed in frame with V and J; all others were non-productive. Following IMGT convention, CDR3 was defined as the stretch from the second conserved V-encoded cysteine up to the conserved J-encoded phenylalanine. Sequences without an unambiguous match to a single V gene segment were excluded from the earlier analysis of 450 to 750 of the donors. An earlier analysis of just under 600 of the donors called V segments functional above 56.7% productive rearrangements and segregating when the between-donor standard deviation exceeded 5%. A statistical classification framework was developed to diagnose cytomegalovirus status using the catalog of TCR beta chain sequences. A later analysis assigned V and J genes by comparing TCR nucleotide sequences with IMGT/GENE-DB human TR gene sequences. The TCRdist pipeline was used in a later analysis to assign CDR3 sequences and most-parsimonious VDJ recombination scenarios. In a later analysis, each TCR beta chain was defined by its CDR3 amino acid sequence together with its V-gene family, and reads without a unique V-gene family were excluded. A later analysis removed 592 highly shared, low-generation-probability nucleotide sequences to deal with suspected cross-contamination and a sequencing artifact. For each public chain, a later analysis derived a clonal expansion index from normalized ranks of inferred template counts within each repertoire. In a later analysis, generation probabilities were computed with a VDJ recombination model fitted to out-of-frame rearrangements, and the resulting probabilities were checked against IGoR. Hypergeometric tests were used in a later analysis to score TCR-TCR, TCR-HLA and TCR-CMV co-occurrence, with a repertoire-size bias correction applied to the TCR pairs. A later analysis estimated false discovery rates by permuting HLA or CMV assignments 20 times. In a later analysis, co-occurring TCRs were grouped using DBSCAN, with TCRdist sequence similarity added in when clustering inside HLA-allele-positive subsets. For co-occurrence clustering, repertoires with fewer than 30,000 or more than 120,000 public chains were excluded, along with five repertoires with anomalous nucleotide sharing. Entries here come from immuneACCESS through TCRdb and include only in-frame sequences with V and J called. Some clones fail to appear in such tables; in the studies checked, an unresolved V gene covers under half of the shortfall, and the cause of the remainder is unknown. That table supplies the V and J calls and clone size; D and trimming were determined from the DNA. Recorded for this sample are about 170,000 clones; 75% to 85% of them occurred a single time. The ten largest account for less than 2.5% of the sample.

Its CDR3 holds 16 amino acids, cysteine through phenylalanine. CDR3 DNA only is kept here, 48 bases in frame from base 1. Reading the germline V gene (reference sequence) gives CDR1 SEHNR and CDR2 FQNEAQ. V is clipped by 4 bases and J by 3 bases, and the sequence between their germline boundaries is 16 bases long. This sample was included in a study of cytomegalovirus exposure and HLA in healthy donors (dated 2017 in TCRdb). About the full investigation: An earlier analysis of approximately 640 of the donors reported 250 to 350 Gb of sequence data and about 100 million unique TCR beta sequences from about 179 million T cells. An early release that covered 500 to 800 HLA-typed donors contained 300 to 350 gigabases of sequencing data and 70 million to 100 million unique TCR sequences. The genetic ancestry cluster associated with self-reported Caucasian donors included 70% to 85% of the roughly 400 genotyped donors. The study was designed to test whether signatures of past pathogen exposure could be identified by cataloging public T cell receptors. The study used immunosequencing to profile the T cell repertoires of under 700 subjects and linked those repertoires to cytomegalovirus serostatus. A separate validation cohort of 100 to 150 different subjects was used in addition to the approximately 700-subject first cohort. To predict cytomegalovirus infection status, the study combined high-throughput TCR immunosequencing, statistical association of individual TCRs with disease status, and machine learning. A later analysis re-analyzed previously published TCR beta repertoires from roughly 690 donors and added high-resolution HLA genotyping to study TCR occurrence patterns. Rather than using new phenotypic data, the later analysis identified candidate immune exposures from TCR beta sequences and from how often those sequences occurred across donors. An earlier analysis of approximately 630 of the donors applied high-throughput TCR beta sequencing to assess whether each TCR beta V gene segment acted as functional or pseudogenic. Donor age, sex, ethnicity and CMV serostatus were compiled together with the repertoire data. In a later genetic analysis, genome-wide SNP genotypes for about three fifths of the 666 donors were used, and that subset was treated as a discovery cohort. Every repertoire in the discovery cohort had been generated on one and the same sequencing platform. HLA typing covered class I and class II loci at four-digit resolution. The number of donors typed differed by locus, with 629-630 for A, B, C, DRB1 and DQB1, roughly 520 for DQA1, over 600 for DPA1, and around 450 for DPB1. About 5 DR-DQ haplotypes were handled as single units for association and clustering, since linkage in the cohort was strong. Among 300 to 450 genotyped donors of the cohort, an average of 235,054 unique TCR beta nucleotide sequences were sequenced per donor, roughly 20% of them non-productive. Study-wide findings and limitations: Some IMGT-functional V segments, including TRBV6-2 and TRBV6-3, could not be told apart with the 87-base-pair reads, so those segments were excluded. Three of the identified cytomegalovirus-associated TCR beta chains were confirmed in vitro to be specific for cytomegalovirus antigens. Because HLA typing was missing for some donors at each locus, association tests included only the typed subset. According to a later analysis, parvovirus B19, influenza, CMV and Epstein-Barr virus appeared linked to several top co-occurrence clusters. The sequencing pipeline was judged likely to have produced a cluster of highly shared sequence variants as a technical artifact. The cohort was sequenced for TCR beta chains only, and without alpha or paired-chain data the features that could be detected were limited. A further reported finding was that TCR beta sequences accurately predicted the HLA-A and HLA-B alleles for most subjects in the first cohort. Roughly uniform sequencing depth across donors was assumed in presence/absence analyses, although this assumption may not hold. While some public TCRs were present in many individuals, most TCR sequences turned up only very rarely across donors. Assigning TCR associations to individual alleles was difficult when HLA alleles, especially DR and DQ, strongly co-occurred. Broadly in line with IMGT annotations, most TCR beta V segments showed up in productive rearrangements about 87% or about 30% of the time in an earlier analysis of 450 to 750 of the donors. A total of fewer than 200 TCR beta chains were listed by the study as associated with cytomegalovirus. For the cohort, immune exposure information was limited to CMV serostatus. Because counts were too low, around 18 rarely observed V segments, including chromosome 9 orphons, were left out of the earlier analysis of roughly 600 of the donors. In a later analysis, HLA-associated TCR beta chains showed more clonal expansion and lower generation probabilities than non-associated chains that were equally common. In a later genetic analysis, fewer N-insertions in productive TCRs were reported among donors in an Asian-associated ancestry cluster than the roughly 700-donor mean. Cytomegalovirus status was reported to be diagnosed by the classifier with high specificity and sensitivity in both the original and validation cohorts. V-gene and J-gene trimming of TCR beta chains was associated with a missense DCLRE1C variant in a later genetic analysis, and the association was replicated in an independent cohort. The authors suggested that the approach could potentially be generalized to other disease states and immunological phenotypes. In a later analysis, 15,000 to 20,000 TCR beta sequences were associated with specific HLA alleles at a false discovery rate of 0.05. Most CMV-associated TCR beta chains appeared to be HLA-restricted in a later analysis, and the HLA associations seemed to be driven largely by CMV exposure. Correlated functional status among segregating V segments might be attributable to linkage disequilibrium, but an unknown experimental factor could not be ruled out. In a later analysis, TCR association rates were found to vary across HLA loci, with the most associated TCRs seen for DRB1 alleles and the fewest for HLA-C alleles.

In total, about 650 healthy bone marrow donors made up the cohort. At the time of sampling, all cohort members were nominally healthy, though unrecorded immune exposures were likely present. The donor was CMV seronegative and belonged to the group of 352 seronegative cohort members. Each donor provided a peripheral blood sample, and peripheral blood mononuclear cells were used for TCR beta sequencing. Genomic DNA was extracted from the blood cell samples with the Qiagen DNeasy Blood Extraction Kit. The specimen sequenced was PBMCs. Here the chain combines TRBV7-9 and TRBJ2-1, with a tentative D gene TRBD2 over 6 matching bases. The clonotype comes from a woman aged 45-59 years in good health and CMV-seronegative. CDR3 region: CASSSRGSGIYNEQFF. DNA sequence: TGTGCCAGCAGCTCCCGGGGTAGCGGCATCTACAATGAGCAGTTCTTC.